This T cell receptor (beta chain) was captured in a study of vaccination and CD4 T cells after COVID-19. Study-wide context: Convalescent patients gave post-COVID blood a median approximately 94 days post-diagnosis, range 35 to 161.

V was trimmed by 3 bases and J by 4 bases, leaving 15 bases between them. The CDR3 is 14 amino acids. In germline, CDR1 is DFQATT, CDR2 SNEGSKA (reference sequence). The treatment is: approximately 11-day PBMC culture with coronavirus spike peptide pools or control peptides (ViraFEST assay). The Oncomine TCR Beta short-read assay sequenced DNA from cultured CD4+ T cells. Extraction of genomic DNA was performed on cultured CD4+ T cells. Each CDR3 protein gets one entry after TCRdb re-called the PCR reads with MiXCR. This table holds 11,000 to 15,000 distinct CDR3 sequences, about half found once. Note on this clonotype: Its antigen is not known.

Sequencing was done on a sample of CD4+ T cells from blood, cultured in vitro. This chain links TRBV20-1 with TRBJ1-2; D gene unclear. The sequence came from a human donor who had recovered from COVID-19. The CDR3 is CSARVGGDLYGYTF. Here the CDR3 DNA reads TGCAGTGCTAGGGTTGGTGGGGATCTCTATGGCTACACCTTC.